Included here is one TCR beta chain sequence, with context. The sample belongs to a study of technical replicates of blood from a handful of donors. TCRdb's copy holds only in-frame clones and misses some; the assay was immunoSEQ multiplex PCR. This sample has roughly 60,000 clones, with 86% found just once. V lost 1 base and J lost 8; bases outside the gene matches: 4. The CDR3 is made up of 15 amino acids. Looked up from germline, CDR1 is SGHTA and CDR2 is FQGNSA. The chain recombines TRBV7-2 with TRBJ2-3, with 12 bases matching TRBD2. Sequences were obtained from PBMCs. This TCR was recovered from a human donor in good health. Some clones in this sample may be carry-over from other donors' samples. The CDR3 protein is CASSLELAGGTTQYF. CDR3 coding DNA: TGTGCCAGCAGCTTAGAACTAGCGGGAGGTACTACGCAGTATTTT. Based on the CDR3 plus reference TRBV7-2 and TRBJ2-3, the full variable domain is GAGVSQSPSNKVTEKGKDVELRCDPISGHTALYWYRQSLGQGLEFLIYFQGNSAPDKSGLPSDRFSAERTGGSVSTLTIQRTQQEDSAVYLCASSLELAGGTTQYFGPGTRLTVL.